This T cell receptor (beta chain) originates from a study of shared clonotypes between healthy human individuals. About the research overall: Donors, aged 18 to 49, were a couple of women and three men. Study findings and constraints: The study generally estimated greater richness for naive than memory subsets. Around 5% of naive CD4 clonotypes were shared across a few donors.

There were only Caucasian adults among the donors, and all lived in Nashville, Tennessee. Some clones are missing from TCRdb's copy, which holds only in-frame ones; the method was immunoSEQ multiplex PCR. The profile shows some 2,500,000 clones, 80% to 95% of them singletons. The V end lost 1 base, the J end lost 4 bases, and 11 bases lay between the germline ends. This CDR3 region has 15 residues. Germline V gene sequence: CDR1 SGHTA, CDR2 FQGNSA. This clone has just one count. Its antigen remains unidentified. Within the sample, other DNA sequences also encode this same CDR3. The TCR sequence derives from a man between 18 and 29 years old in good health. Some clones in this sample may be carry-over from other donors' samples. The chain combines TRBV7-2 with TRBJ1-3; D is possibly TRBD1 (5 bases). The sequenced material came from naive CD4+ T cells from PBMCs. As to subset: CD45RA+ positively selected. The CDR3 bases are TGTGCCAGCAGCTTAGTTAGGGGTAGAGGAAACACCATATATTTT. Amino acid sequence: CASSLVRGRGNTIYF.